This entry lists 7 T cell receptor beta chains sequenced from one sample in a study of OX40 agonist ivuxolimab in advanced cancers. Sequencing used immunoSEQ multiplex PCR; TCRdb keeps in-frame clones, though not all of them. The table lists under 85,000 clones, over 85% of them singletons. Sequencing used CD4+ or CD8+ T cells sorted from blood, obtained in a trial of the OX40 agonist ivuxolimab. Receptor source: an adult with an advanced solid tumor such as melanoma, head and neck, liver or kidney cancer.

The chain links TRBV28 to TRBJ1-1; no clear D. Germline CDR1 is MDHEN and CDR2 is SYDVKM. V was trimmed by 2 bases and J by 7 bases, leaving 8 bases between them. The length of the CDR3 is 12 residues. CDR3 coding DNA: TGTGCCAGCAGTTTAACGTTCTTTGAAGCTTTCTTT. It yields the protein CASSLTFFEAFF.

The chain carries TRBV5-4 and TRBJ2-1; tentative D call: TRBD2 (6 bases). The V end was cut by 0 bases, the J end by 1 base, with 8 bases between. The CDR3 loop spans 15 amino acids. The germline CDR1 and CDR2 sequences are SGHNT and YYREEE (reference sequence). For the CDR3, the DNA is TGTGCCAGCAGCTTGGGCGGGGTTTCCTACAATGAGCAGTTCTTC. Residues: CASSLGGVSYNEQFF.

The chain joins TRBV6-6 to TRBJ1-1, with D maybe TRBD1 (6 bases). Germline loops: CDR1 MNHNY, CDR2 SVGAGI (reference sequence). V was pared by 7 bases and J by 0 bases, with 9 bases between. The CDR3 is made up of 13 amino acids. In DNA, the CDR3 is TGTGCCAGCACACACAGGGTGAACACTGAAGCTTTCTTT. Translating gives CASTHRVNTEAFF.

This clone was seen once. V and J are TRBV7-6 and TRBJ2-3; D is unclear. Germline V lookup: CDR1 SGHVS, CDR2 FNYEAQ. The V end lost 2 bases, the J end lost 5 bases, and 5 bases lay between the germline ends. The CDR3 consists of 12 residues. The CDR3 protein is CASSLIEDTQYF. The CDR3 DNA follows: TGTGCCAGCAGCTTAATTGAAGATACGCAGTATTTT.

V usage is TRBV5-4 and J usage is TRBJ2-7, with D perhaps TRBD2 (6 bases). The CDR3 runs 14 residues. Looked up from germline, CDR1 is SGHNT and CDR2 is YYREEE (reference sequence). The ends were cut back, 1 base at V and 5 bases at J, with 13 bases in the middle. CDR3 loop: CASSLSGGAHEQYF. As DNA, the CDR3 is TGTGCCAGCAGCTTGAGTGGCGGGGCCCACGAGCAGTACTTC.

The rearrangement links TRBV14 to TRBJ1-1, with unresolved D. V gave up 4 bases and J gave up 5 bases, with 14 bases separating them. The CDR3 covers 14 residues. Germline values: CDR1 SGHDN, CDR2 FVKESK. As DNA, the CDR3 is TGTGCCAGCAGCCTTAATAGGGTCGGAACTGAAGCTTTCTTT. Translated, it gives CASSLNRVGTEAFF.

This clone came up once. The chain couples TRBV5-1 to TRBJ2-5; no clear D gene. This CDR3 comprises 13 residues. With 1 base removed from V and 1 base from J, the gap between germline ends came to 5 bases. Germline values: CDR1 SGHRS, CDR2 YFSETQ. For the CDR3, the DNA is TGCGCCAGCAGCTTGTATAGCCAAGAGACCCAGTACTTC. Amino acids: CASSLYSQETQYF.